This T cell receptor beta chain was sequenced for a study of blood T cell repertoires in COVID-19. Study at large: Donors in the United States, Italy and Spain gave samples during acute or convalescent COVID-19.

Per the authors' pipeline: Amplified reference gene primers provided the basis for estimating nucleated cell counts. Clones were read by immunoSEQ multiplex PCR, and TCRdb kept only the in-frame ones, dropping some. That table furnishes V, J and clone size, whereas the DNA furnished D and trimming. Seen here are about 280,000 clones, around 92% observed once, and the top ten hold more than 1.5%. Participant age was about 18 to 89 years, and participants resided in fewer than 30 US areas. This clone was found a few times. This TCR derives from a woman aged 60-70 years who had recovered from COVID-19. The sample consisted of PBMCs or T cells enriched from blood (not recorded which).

The CDR3 region is CASSQPRENTEAFF. The CDR3 region has the DNA TGTGCCAGCAGTCAACCTCGCGAGAACACTGAAGCTTTCTTT. The rearrangement joins TRBV28 to TRBJ1-1; D gene ambiguous. CDR1 MDHEN and CDR2 SYDVKM come from the germline V gene. The V and J ends lost 5 bases and 1 base respectively, with 11 bases between them. The CDR3 loop spans 14 amino acids.